This is a list of T cell receptor beta chains from one sample in a study of blood T cell repertoires in COVID-19. Some clones are missing from TCRdb's copy, which holds only in-frame ones; the method was immunoSEQ multiplex PCR. Of 270,000 or so clones listed, approximately 86% are singletons. Sequenced material: peripheral blood. The source of these receptors is a woman between 18 and 29 years old with acute or convalescent COVID-19. CDR3s include the opening cysteine and the closing phenylalanine or tryptophan. The D gene is left open where the match is weak. Clone size is stated in some rows and not others, as once, few, many or a class when expanded.

j_call clone_size v_call d_call cdr3_aa cdr3_nt
TRBJ1-4 - TRBV6-5 TRBD1 CASRADRAVEKLFF TGTGCCAGCAGGGCGGACAGGGCGGTAGAAAAACTGTTTTTT
TRBJ1-2 - TRBV14 - CASSPGTKTYGYTF TGTGCCAGCAGCCCCGGAACTAAAACGTATGGCTACACCTTC
TRBJ2-2 - TRBV5-4 TRBD2 CASSFQLGLLSGGHTGELFF TGTGCCAGCAGCTTCCAACTTGGGCTACTAAGCGGGGGCCACACCGGGGAGCTGTTTTTT
TRBJ2-3 few TRBV4-1 TRBD1 CASTGGPTDTQYF TGCGCCAGCACAGGGGGCCCCACAGATACGCAGTATTTT
TRBJ1-4 - TRBV7-2 TRBD1 CASSPGQGRGDNEKLFF TGTGCCAGCAGCCCCGGACAGGGTAGGGGGGATAATGAAAAACTGTTTTTT
TRBJ2-3 - TRBV11-3 TRBD2 CASSLVAGGTDTQYF TGTGCCAGCAGCTTAGTGGCGGGAGGAACAGATACGCAGTATTTT
TRBJ1-5 - TRBV3-1/TRBV3-2 TRBD1 CASSQGQGAAQPQHF TGTGCCAGCAGCCAGGGACAGGGGGCTGCTCAGCCCCAGCATTTT
TRBJ1-2 - TRBV19 - CASSIVLAKEGYTF TGTGCCAGTAGTATAGTTCTAGCGAAGGAGGGCTACACCTTC
TRBJ1-2 - TRBV30 TRBD1 CAWSGTGVSGYTF TGTGCCTGGAGCGGGACAGGGGTATCTGGCTACACCTTC
TRBJ2-7 - TRBV7-9 - CASRPRDSAYEQYF TGTGCCAGCAGGCCCCGGGACTCAGCCTACGAGCAGTACTTC
TRBJ2-7 - TRBV3-1/TRBV3-2 TRBD2 CASSPLLAASVEQYF TGTGCCAGCAGCCCCTTACTAGCGGCCTCGGTGGAGCAGTACTTC
TRBJ1-5 few TRBV6-2/TRBV6-3 - CASSFWNTGGNQPQHF TGTGCCAGCAGTTTCTGGAATACAGGAGGCAATCAGCCCCAGCATTTT
TRBJ2-1 - TRBV11-3 - CASSLVGPGEQFF TGTGCCAGCAGCTTAGTGGGCCCGGGGGAGCAGTTCTTC
TRBJ2-1 - TRBV6-5 - CASLAEGGNEQFF TGTGCCAGCCTAGCGGAGGGGGGCAATGAGCAGTTCTTC
TRBJ1-2 - TRBV19 TRBD1 CASRSTGDYGYTF TGTGCCAGTCGTTCGACAGGGGACTATGGCTACACCTTC